This entry lists 24 T cell receptor beta chains sequenced from one sample in a study of CD8+ T cells in alopecia areata. RNA, once extracted, was reverse transcribed into cDNA for use as the sequencing template. This table comes from immunoSEQ multiplex PCR, and its TCRdb copy is limited to in-frame clones, with some not included. Among 150,000 or so clones listed, 58% were seen once. Sequenced material: CD4+ T cells sorted from blood, taken at week 0. The receptor source for this set is a human donor with alopecia areata.

This clone was detected a few times. The rearrangement links TRBV2 to TRBJ2-5, with TRBD1 as a possible D gene (6 bases). Trimming shortened V by 1 base and J by 4 bases, and 16 bases separated the two germline ends. There are 16 residues in the CDR3. Germline CDR1 is SNHLY and CDR2 is FYNNEI. The chain's CDR3 is CASSEVGQGKRETQYF. As DNA, the CDR3 is TGTGCCAGCAGTGAAGTGGGGCAGGGGAAGAGAGAGACCCAGTACTTC. The whole variable domain, remainder taken from reference TRBV2 and TRBJ2-5, is EPEVTQTPSHQVTQMGQEVILRCVPISNHLYFYWYRQILGQKVEFLVSFYNNEISEKSEIFDDQFSVERPDGSNFTLKIRSTKLEDSAMYFCASSEVGQGKRETQYFGPGTRLLVL.

This clone was seen a few times. The V gene is TRBV28, the J gene TRBJ1-1; weak D call: TRBD1 (5 bases). The CDR3 is 14 residues long. Germline CDR1 and CDR2: MDHEN and SYDVKM. V lost 2 bases and J lost 4, with 11 bases in between. The CDR3 DNA is TGTGCCAGCAGTTTAAGGGGTAGTCGCACTGAAGCTTTCTTT. It translates to CASSLRGSRTEAFF.

The chain links TRBV29-1 to TRBJ1-1, with D perhaps matching TRBD1 (5 bases). Between the trimmed V and J ends, which lost 3 bases and 11 bases, there was a span of 16 bases. This CDR3 comprises 12 residues. Per the germline V gene, CDR1 is SQVTM and CDR2 is ANQGSEA. The chain's CDR3 is CSVESPGDGAFF. The CDR3 DNA sequence: TGCAGCGTTGAGTCTCCGGGGGACGGGGCTTTCTTT. Complete variable domain (other parts from reference TRBV29-1 and TRBJ1-1): SAVISQKPSRDICQRGTSLTIQCQVDSQVTMMFWYRQQPGQSLTLIATANQGSEATYESGFVIDKFPISRPNLTFSTLTVSNMSPEDSSIYLCSVESPGDGAFFGQGTRLTVV.

As regards this clone: The junction does not match germline at one end; this may be a read error. This CDR3 reads CASSRATGTLEQFF. CDR3 sequence (DNA): TGTGCCAGCAGTAGAGCCACAGGAACCCTAGAGCAGTTCTTC. The V call is TRBV10-3, the J call TRBJ2-1, with D possibly TRBD1 on 5 matching bases. Germline V gene data show CDR1 as ENHRY and CDR2 as SYGVKD. The CDR3 spans 14 residues.

The rearrangement links TRBV7-2 to TRBJ2-5, with TRBD2 as a possible D gene (5 bases). V lost 3 bases to trimming and J lost 7 bases, with 18 bases between them. Germline loops: CDR1 SGHTA, CDR2 FQGNSA. The CDR3 is 15 amino acids. In DNA, the CDR3 is TGTGCCAGCAGCTTTCTTAGGTGGCCAGAGGGGACCCAGTACTTC. Protein: CASSFLRWPEGTQYF.

The table lists this clone with a few counts. This chain uses TRBV7-2 with TRBJ2-3, with D unclear. CDR3 length equals 13 residues. Germline lookup yields CDR1 SGHTA and CDR2 FQGNSA. Trimming cost V 0 bases and J 4 bases, with 5 bases left between them. The CDR3 reads CASSLAVADTQYF. DNA of the CDR3: TGTGCCAGCAGCTTAGCGGTGGCAGATACGCAGTATTTT.

This clone was counted a few times. The V call is TRBV30, the J call TRBJ1-5; D not certain. CDR1 is GTSNPN, CDR2 SVGIG, per germline (reference sequence). V was cut by 2 bases and J by 5 bases, with 10 bases left in between. The CDR3 spans 13 residues. DNA of the CDR3: TGTGCCTGGAGTAGGGCCGGGGATCAGCCCCAGCATTTT. Its translation: CAWSRAGDQPQHF.

The chain recombines TRBV7-8 with TRBJ2-1, with D possibly matching TRBD2 (5 bases). Germline CDR1 SGHVS, CDR2 FQNEAQ. The CDR3 extends over 16 amino acids. Trimming stripped 5 bases from V and 9 bases from J, with 23 bases between. The CDR3 here is CASSERWPGGVAEQFF. The CDR3 bases are TGTGCCAGCAGCGAGAGGTGGCCAGGAGGTGTCGCTGAGCAGTTCTTC. The full variable domain, its missing parts supplied by reference TRBV7-8 and TRBJ2-1, is GAGVSQSPRYKVAKRGQDVALRCDPISGHVSLFWYQQALGQGPEFLTYFQNEAQLDKSGLPSDRFFAERPEGSVSTLKIQRTQQEDSAVYLCASSERWPGGVAEQFFGPGTRLTVL.

The table lists this clone with a few counts. CDR3 sequence: CSARPGGEQFF. For the CDR3, the DNA is TGCAGTGCCCGTCCGGGTGGTGAGCAGTTCTTC. The rearrangement uses TRBV20-1 and TRBJ2-1; D uncertain. CDR1 is DFQATT and CDR2 is SNEGSKA in the germline V gene (reference sequence). V dropped 6 bases and J dropped 9 bases, with 12 bases sitting between them. The CDR3 sequence is 11 residues long.

This clone was counted a few times. The chain uses TRBV15 and TRBJ2-2; TRBD1 matches at 8 bases. From germline, CDR1 is LNHNV and CDR2 YYDKDF (reference sequence). V gave up 3 bases and J gave up 5 bases; unmatched junction bases: 5. This CDR3 has 15 residues. The chain's CDR3 is CATSRDRVGTGELFF. CDR3 nucleotide sequence: TGTGCCACCAGCAGGGACAGGGTAGGGACCGGGGAGCTGTTTTTT.

The chain has TRBV4-3 and TRBJ1-5; the D gene is possibly TRBD1 (5 bases). Germline loops: CDR1 LGHNA, CDR2 YSLEER. Trimming left V 0 bases short and J 2 bases short, with 11 bases between. CDR3 length equals 16 residues. The CDR3 DNA is TGCGCCAGCAGCCAAGACCCCGGGGGGGGCAATCAGCCCCAGCATTTT. Translated: CASSQDPGGGNQPQHF.

This clone came up a few times. The rearrangement uses TRBV10-3 and TRBJ2-1; D is perhaps TRBD2 (5 bases). Trimming took 2 bases from V and 6 from J, leaving 14 bases between them. From germline, CDR1 is ENHRY and CDR2 SYGVKD. CDR3 size: 15 residues. DNA of the CDR3: TGTGCCATCAGTGAGCTCAAGGGAGTAGGCAATGAGCAGTTCTTC. Its protein is CAISELKGVGNEQFF.

The rearrangement joins TRBV11-2 to TRBJ2-4, with D perhaps matching TRBD1 (6 bases). Germline lookup yields CDR1 SGHAT and CDR2 FQNNGV. The CDR3 length is 13 residues. Trimming cost V 5 bases and J 5 bases, with 10 bases left between them. This CDR3 is CASSPGHQNIQYF. In DNA form, the CDR3 reads TGTGCCAGCAGCCCGGGACATCAAAACATTCAGTACTTC.

The chain carries TRBV12-5 and TRBJ1-6; 11 positions agree with TRBD1. The germline gives CDR1 LGHNT, CDR2 FRNRAP. V lost 7 bases to trimming and J lost 10 bases; unmatched junction nucleotides: 9. The CDR3 loop spans 15 amino acids. CDR3 nucleotides: TGTGCTAGTGCCTGGACAGGGGGCGCTTTGTCACCCCTCCACTTT. It specifies CASAWTGGALSPLHF.

V gene TRBV23-1 combines with J gene TRBJ2-7, with 7 bases that match TRBD1. TRBV23-1 is flagged as an ORF with uncertain function. The ends lost 0 bases at V and 6 bases at J; junction bases unmatched: 5. The CDR3 totals 14 residues. CDR3 bases: TGCGCCAGCAGTCAATCAGTACGGACAGGCGAGCAGTACTTC. Protein sequence: CASSQSVRTGEQYF.

The V and J genes are TRBV7-9 and TRBJ1-1; D is perhaps TRBD1 (6 bases). The V and J ends lost 1 base and 2 bases respectively, with 14 bases between them. Germline V gene data show CDR1 as SEHNR and CDR2 as FQNEAQ (reference sequence). The CDR3 totals 16 residues. The CDR3 loop reads CASSLGPLQGNTEAFF. The CDR3 bases are TGTGCCAGCAGCTTAGGCCCTCTACAGGGAAACACTGAAGCTTTCTTT.

This clone has only a few counts. The rearrangement uses TRBV2 and TRBJ2-3; 12 nucleotides agree with TRBD1. The germline V gene encodes CDR1 SNHLY and CDR2 FYNNEI. The J segment lost 0 bases and the V segment lost 6 bases, leaving 10 bases of the junction unmatched. This CDR3 region has 18 residues. CDR3 in DNA: TGTGCCAGCAGAGTGGGGGGACAGGGGGCGTCTAGCACAGATACGCAGTATTTT. Amino acids: CASRVGGQGASSTDTQYF.

This chain joins TRBV30 and TRBJ1-4; D is undetermined. CDR1 is GTSNPN, CDR2 SVGIG, per germline (reference sequence). The CDR3 extends over 11 amino acids. The CDR3 nucleotides read TGTGGGTCAGCCTTTAATGAAAAACTGTTTTTT. It encodes CGSAFNEKLFF.

This sequence joins TRBV30 and TRBJ2-7, with D perhaps TRBD2 (5 bases). V dropped 8 bases and J dropped 9 bases, with 17 bases sitting between them. The CDR3 is 11 amino acids. Germline assignment: CDR1 GTSNPN and CDR2 SVGIG (reference sequence). The CDR3: CAVQGLGRQYF. CDR3 DNA: TGTGCCGTACAAGGGTTGGGGAGGCAGTACTTC.

The chain couples TRBV2 to TRBJ2-7, with D unresolved. Deletions cut 4 bases from V and 3 bases from J, with 7 bases between. CDR3 length equals 12 residues. Germline lookup yields CDR1 SNHLY and CDR2 FYNNEI. The CDR3 protein is CASSVGFYEQYF. Here the CDR3 DNA reads TGTGCCAGCAGTGTCGGGTTCTACGAGCAGTACTTC.

This clone was picked up one time. The V call is TRBV7-2, the J call TRBJ2-5; 10 bases are shared with TRBD2. V shed 1 base, J shed 7 bases, and the junction held 9 bases outside the gene matches. Germline CDR1 reads SGHTA; CDR2 reads FQGNSA. CDR3 length equals 16 residues. Here the CDR3 DNA reads TGTGCCAGCAGCTTAGTCCCTAGCGGGGGAGGTGGGACCCAGTACTTC. As protein: CASSLVPSGGGGTQYF. Filled out from reference TRBV7-2 and TRBJ2-5, the complete variable domain reads GAGVSQSPSNKVTEKGKDVELRCDPISGHTALYWYRQSLGQGLEFLIYFQGNSAPDKSGLPSDRFSAERTGGSVSTLTIQRTQQEDSAVYLCASSLVPSGGGGTQYFGPGTRLLVL.

The chain has TRBV18 and TRBJ2-7; D might be TRBD1 (5 bases). The germline gives CDR1 KGHSH, CDR2 LQKENI. CDR3 size: 14 residues. The V end was cut by 2 bases, the J end by 7 bases, with 15 bases between. CDR3: CASSPGQGLEEQYF. The CDR3 nucleotides are TGTGCCAGCTCACCAGGGCAGGGTCTGGAAGAGCAGTACTTC.

The rearrangement joins TRBV10-3 to TRBJ1-6; no definite D call. The CDR3 has 14 amino acids. Germline assignment: CDR1 ENHRY and CDR2 SYGVKD. Deletions cut 4 bases from V and 7 bases from J, with 11 bases between. The CDR3 reads CAISALSQNSPLHF. The CDR3 bases are TGTGCCATCAGTGCACTTTCTCAGAATTCACCCCTCCACTTT.

V usage is TRBV10-2 and J usage is TRBJ1-1, with TRBD1 matching over 8 bases. CDR1 WSHSY and CDR2 SAAADI come from the germline V gene. CDR3 length: 15 residues. V shed 6 bases, J shed 1 base, and the junction held 7 bases outside the gene matches. The chain's CDR3 is CASSLRGQENTEAFF. As DNA, the CDR3 is TGCGCCAGCAGCCTTAGGGGACAGGAGAACACTGAAGCTTTCTTT.